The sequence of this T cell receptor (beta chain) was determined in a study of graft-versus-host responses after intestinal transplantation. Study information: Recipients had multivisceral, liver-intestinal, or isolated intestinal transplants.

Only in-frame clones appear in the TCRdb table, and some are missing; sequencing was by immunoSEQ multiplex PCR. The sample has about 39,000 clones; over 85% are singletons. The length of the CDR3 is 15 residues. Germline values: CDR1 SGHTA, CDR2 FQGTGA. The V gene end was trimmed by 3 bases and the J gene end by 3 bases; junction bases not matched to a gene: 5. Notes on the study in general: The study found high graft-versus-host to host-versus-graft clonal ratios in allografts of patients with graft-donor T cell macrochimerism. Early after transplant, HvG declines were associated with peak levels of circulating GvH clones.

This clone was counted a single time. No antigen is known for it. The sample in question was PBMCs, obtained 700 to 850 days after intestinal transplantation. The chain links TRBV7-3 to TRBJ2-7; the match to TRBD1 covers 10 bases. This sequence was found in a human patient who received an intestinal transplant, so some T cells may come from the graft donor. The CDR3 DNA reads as TGTGCCAGCAGCTTCGCCGGGACAGGGGTCTACGAGCAGTACTTC. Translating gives CASSFAGTGVYEQYF.